These 19 T cell receptor beta chains were sequenced from one sample in a study of shared clonotypes between healthy human individuals. Sequencing used immunoSEQ multiplex PCR; TCRdb keeps in-frame clones, though not all of them. Here the sample spans hundreds of thousands of clones, 90% to 97% being singletons. Terminally differentiated effector memory CD45RA+ cells were excluded by CCR7 positive selection of CD45RO-negative cells. Sequences were obtained from naive CD8+ T cells sorted from blood. The receptor source for this set is a woman between 25 and 40 years old in good health.

The CDR3 region is CASSQDGTGGTYGYTF. The CDR3 bases are TGCGCCAGCAGCCAAGATGGGACAGGGGGCACCTATGGCTACACCTTC. The V and J genes are TRBV4-1 and TRBJ1-2; 12 bases are a match to TRBD1. Germline loops: CDR1 MGHRA, CDR2 YSYEKL. The CDR3 is 16 amino acids. J lost 4 bases, V lost 0 bases, and 3 bases had no gene match.

Details on this clone: One end of the junction fails to match germline, which may point to a read error. The rearrangement links TRBV9 to TRBJ1-2; D gene ambiguous. The length of the CDR3 is 8 residues. The germline V gene has CDR1 SGDLS and CDR2 YYNGEE. The CDR3 DNA reads TGTGCCAGCAGCCAGTCCGCCTTC. It is translated as CASSQSAF. Full variable domain (remainder filled in from reference TRBV9 and TRBJ1-2): DSGVTQTPKHLITATGQRVTLRCSPRSGDLSVYWYQQSLDQGLQFLIQYYNGEERAKGNILERFSAQQFPDLHSELNLSSLELGDSALYFCASSQSAFGSGTRLTVV.

This chain joins TRBV28 and TRBJ2-7; TRBD1 agrees at 10 bases. V shed 6 bases and J 2 bases; nucleotides not matched to a gene: 4. Germline values: CDR1 MDHEN, CDR2 SYDVKM. The CDR3 contains 14 residues. CDR3 sequence (DNA): TGTGCCAGCAGCCGGGACAGGGGAACCTACGAGCAGTACTTC. This translates into CASSRDRGTYEQYF. Complete variable domain (other parts from reference TRBV28 and TRBJ2-7): DVKVTQSSRYLVKRTGEKVFLECVQDMDHENMFWYRQDPGLGLRLIYFSYDVKMKEKGDIPEGYSVSREKKERFSLILESASTNQTSMYLCASSRDRGTYEQYFGPGTRLTVT.

V gene TRBV2 combines with J gene TRBJ2-2; the D call may be TRBD1 or TRBD2 (5 bases each). CDR1 is SNHLY and CDR2 is FYNNEI in the germline V gene. CDR3 length: 15 amino acids. Between the trimmed V and J ends, which lost 3 bases and 0 bases, there was a span of 8 bases. Here the CDR3 reads CASSEGVANTGELFF. CDR3 DNA: TGTGCCAGCAGTGAGGGGGTCGCGAACACCGGGGAGCTGTTTTTT. Full variable domain (outside the CDR3, taken from reference TRBV2 and TRBJ2-2): EPEVTQTPSHQVTQMGQEVILRCVPISNHLYFYWYRQILGQKVEFLVSFYNNEISEKSEIFDDQFSVERPDGSNFTLKIRSTKLEDSAMYFCASSEGVANTGELFFGEGSRLTVL.

This chain uses TRBV5-1 with TRBJ2-7, with D tentatively TRBD2 (6 bases). Trimming shortened V by 4 bases and J by 2 bases, and 16 bases separated the two germline ends. Germline V lookup: CDR1 SGHRS, CDR2 YFSETQ. CDR3 length: 15 residues. The CDR3 nucleotides read TGCGCCAGCAGCCCTGGCCGGGAGAGAACCTACGAGCAGTACTTC. Residues: CASSPGRERTYEQYF.

This sequence joins TRBV4-1 and TRBJ2-3, with D perhaps matching TRBD1 (5 bases). Germline loops: CDR1 MGHRA, CDR2 YSYEKL. Deletions cut 4 bases from V and 13 bases from J, with 21 bases between. The CDR3 spans 14 residues. This CDR3 is CASSPQVGEGWKYF. The CDR3 nucleotides are TGCGCCAGCAGCCCCCAGGTAGGGGAAGGGTGGAAGTATTTT.

This clone showed up just once. The chain links TRBV4-2 to TRBJ2-7; TRBD1 matches 7 bases. Germline-derived CDR1 and CDR2 are LGHNA and YNFKEQ. The CDR3 runs 16 residues. V trimming: 1 base; J trimming: 0 bases; junction bases outside the gene matches: 6. As DNA, the CDR3 is TGTGCCAGCAGCCAAGGGACAGGCACGCTCTCCTACGAGCAGTACTTC. This encodes CASSQGTGTLSYEQYF.

The chain has TRBV6-5 and TRBJ2-7; tentatively, D is TRBD2 (6 bases). Germline CDR1 MNHEY, CDR2 SVGAGI. Trimming shortened V by 7 bases and J by 7 bases, and 17 bases separated the two germline ends. The CDR3 is 13 amino acids. CDR3 DNA sequence: TGTGCCAGCATGGGGGGATTGGTCGGAGAGCAGTACTTC. Protein: CASMGGLVGEQYF.

This clone has just one count. The rearrangement uses TRBV2 and TRBJ1-5, with D possibly being TRBD1 (6 bases). The germline V gene has CDR1 SNHLY and CDR2 FYNNEI. Between the trimmed V and J ends, which lost 6 bases and 3 bases, there was a span of 18 bases. This CDR3 comprises 16 residues. The CDR3 DNA sequence: TGTGCCAGCAGGGGCGATCAGGGGTCCCTCAATCAGCCCCAGCATTTT. Protein product: CASRGDQGSLNQPQHF.

J is TRBJ2-1 and V is TRBV5-6; 9 bases are shared with TRBD2. The CDR3 runs to 16 residues. The V gene's germline CDR1 is SGHDT and CDR2 YYEEEE. J lost 8 bases, V lost 0 bases, and 9 bases had no gene match. The CDR3, as DNA: TGTGCCAGCAGCTTGGGGTTGGGACTAGCTTTCGATGAGCAGTTCTTC. It encodes CASSLGLGLAFDEQFF.

V usage is TRBV7-9 and J usage is TRBJ2-7; D could derive from TRBD1 or TRBD2 (5 bases each). The CDR3 has 13 residues. The germline V gene has CDR1 SEHNR and CDR2 FQNEAQ (reference sequence). V lost 6 bases, J lost 2 bases, and 11 bases lay in between. In nucleotides, the CDR3 is TGTGCCAGCAGACAGGAGGAAACCTACGAGCAGTACTTC. This codes for CASRQEETYEQYF.

The chain links TRBV6-5 to TRBJ2-5; the D gene is possibly TRBD1 (5 bases). Near its end, the DNA agrees better with TRBJ2-7, so the J call may be wrong. CDR3 length: 14 residues. The germline V gene has CDR1 MNHEY and CDR2 SVGAGI. CDR3 region: CASSLTQGYYEQYF. CDR3 nucleotides: TGTGCCAGCAGTTTGACCCAGGGCTATTACGAGCAGTACTTC.

The chain has TRBV21-1 and TRBJ1-4. TRBV21-1 is a listed pseudogene. There are 16 residues in the CDR3. For the CDR3, the DNA is TGTGCCAGCAGCAAAACGGGGGGACTGGGGAATGAAAAACTGTTTTTT. Protein: CASSKTGGLGNEKLFF.

The V call is TRBV10-2, the J call TRBJ2-7; tentative D call: TRBD2 (5 bases). Germline loops: CDR1 WSHSY, CDR2 SAAADI. This CDR3 has 13 residues. Trimming cost V 3 bases and J 4 bases, with 10 bases left between them. The CDR3 DNA reads TGCGCCAGCAGTGAAGGGAGAAGGTACGAGCAGTACTTC. It codes for CASSEGRRYEQYF.

The count of this clone is one. The sample contains more than one DNA sequence encoding this CDR3. The chain uses TRBV5-1 and TRBJ2-7; D is perhaps TRBD2 (5 bases). V lost 1 base and J 4 bases, leaving 9 bases between the germline ends. The CDR3 covers 13 residues. Germline CDR1 is SGHRS and CDR2 is YFSETQ. This CDR3 is CASSLTSGYEQYF. CDR3 DNA sequence: TGCGCCAGCAGCTTGACCTCGGGATACGAGCAGTACTTC.

The chain is built from TRBV13 and TRBJ2-7; tentative D call: TRBD1 (6 bases). The germline V gene has CDR1 PRHDT and CDR2 FYEKMQ (reference sequence). The CDR3 consists of 16 residues. Trimming removed 6 bases from V and 4 bases from J, with 22 bases in between. The CDR3 loop reads CASSYQGQQSLYEQYF. The CDR3, as DNA: TGTGCCAGCAGTTATCAGGGGCAGCAGAGTTTGTACGAGCAGTACTTC.

The chain uses TRBV13 and TRBJ2-5, with D perhaps TRBD1 or TRBD2 (5 bases each). The CDR3 extends over 15 amino acids. V was trimmed by 5 bases and J by 5 bases, leaving 18 bases between them. Germline V lookup: CDR1 PRHDT, CDR2 FYEKMQ (reference sequence). The DNA of the CDR3 is TGTGCCAGCAGCCGGTTTGGGGGTTGGGAGGAGACCCAGTACTTC. This gives the protein CASSRFGGWEETQYF.

The gene calls are TRBV12-2 and TRBJ2-1; whether TRBD1, the table's D call, matches the DNA was not checked. TRBV12-2 is deemed a pseudogene. The CDR3 is 14 residues long. CDR3 loop: CASRPGGRGYEQFF. CDR3 DNA: TGTGCAAGTCGCCCTGGGGGCCGGGGCTATGAGCAGTTCTTC.

This clone occurred once. The chain uses TRBV2 and TRBJ1-4; TRBD1 is a possible D gene (6 bases). Trimming pared 8 bases from V and 6 bases from J, leaving 16 bases between. The V gene's germline CDR1 is SNHLY and CDR2 FYNNEI. The CDR3 is 14 residues long. Here the CDR3 reads CASRIQGGDEKLFF. In DNA, the CDR3 is TGTGCCAGCCGGATACAGGGAGGGGATGAAAAACTGTTTTTT.